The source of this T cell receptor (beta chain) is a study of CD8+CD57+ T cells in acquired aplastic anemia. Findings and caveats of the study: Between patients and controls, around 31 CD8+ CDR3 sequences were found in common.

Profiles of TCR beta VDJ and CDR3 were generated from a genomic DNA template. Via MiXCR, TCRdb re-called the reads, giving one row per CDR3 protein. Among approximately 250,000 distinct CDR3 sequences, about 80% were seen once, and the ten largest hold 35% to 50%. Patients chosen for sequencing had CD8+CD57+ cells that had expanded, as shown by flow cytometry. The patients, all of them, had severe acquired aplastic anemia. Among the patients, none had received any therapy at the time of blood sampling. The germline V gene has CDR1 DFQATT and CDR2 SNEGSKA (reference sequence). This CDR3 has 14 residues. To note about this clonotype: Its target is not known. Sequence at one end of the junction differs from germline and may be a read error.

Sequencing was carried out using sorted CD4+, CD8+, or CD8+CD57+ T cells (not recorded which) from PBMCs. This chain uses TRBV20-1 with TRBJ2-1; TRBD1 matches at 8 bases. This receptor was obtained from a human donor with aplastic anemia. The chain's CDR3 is CGAPTRTGTNEQFF. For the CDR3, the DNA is TGCGGTGCTCCGACCCGGACAGGGACCAATGAGCAGTTCTTC.